The clone carrying this T cell receptor beta chain has a single count. These data originate in a study of blood T cell repertoires in COVID-19. Study-level information: T cells, B-cell-depleted T cells, or PBMCs supplied cDNA or gDNA.

The method was immunoSEQ multiplex PCR; TCRdb's version includes in-frame clones alone and lacks a portion of them. Among 200,000 to 250,000 clones listed, approximately 84% were seen once. The CDR3 loop spans 17 amino acids. This receptor was taken from a man aged 60 to 69 who had recovered from COVID-19. The sample was PBMCs or T cells enriched from blood (not recorded which). The chain has TRBV21-1 and TRBJ1-2; TRBD1, the D gene given by the table, was not confirmed from the DNA. TRBV21-1 is classified as a pseudogene. As DNA, the CDR3 is TGTGCCAGCAGCAAAGGGGGCTGTGACCCGGTATACTATGGCTACACCTTC. This codes for CASSKGGCDPVYYGYTF.